This T cell receptor (beta chain) was retrieved from a study of T cells in Graves' hyperthyroidism and ophthalmopathy. There are 15 residues in the CDR3. Germline V gives CDR1 SGHTA, CDR2 FQGNSA. V was clipped by 0 bases and J by 9 bases, with 17 bases between them. Every diagnosis used clinical symptoms, serum thyroxine and TRAb, thyroid ultrasound and orbital computed tomography. TCR beta CDR3 region amplification was performed from RNA transcripts. The TCR CDR3 first-round RT-PCR relied on the HTBI primer set. TCRdb reanalysed the multiplex PCR reads using MiXCR and keeps one entry per CDR3 protein. The repertoire holds approximately 610,000 distinct CDR3 sequences, with approximately 15% as singletons. This clonotype was picked up a small number of times.

The source is a woman between 40 and 50 years old with Graves' ophthalmopathy. The chain employs TRBV7-2 and TRBJ1-2; no definite D call. The specimen was blood. The CDR3 region has the DNA TGTGCCAGCAGCTTAGCCGGGAATAATGCCCTGAGCTACACCTTC. Amino acid sequence: CASSLAGNNALSYTF.